This entry lists 16 T cell receptor beta chains sequenced from one sample in a study of blood T cell repertoires in COVID-19. The method was immunoSEQ multiplex PCR; TCRdb's version includes in-frame clones alone and lacks a portion of them. The profile shows 200,000 to 250,000 clones, roughly 90% of them singletons. Sequenced: peripheral blood. All receptors come from an older woman with acute or convalescent COVID-19.

The chain employs TRBV29-1 and TRBJ2-1, with 13 positions matching TRBD2. Germline lookup yields CDR1 SQVTM and CDR2 ANQGSEA. CDR3 length: 16 amino acids. The J segment lost 5 bases and the V segment lost 4 bases, leaving 8 bases of the junction unmatched. The CDR3 DNA reads as TGCAGCGTTGGACTAGCGGGGGGCTTTAAAGACAATGAGCAGTTCTTC. Protein: CSVGLAGGFKDNEQFF.

The chain employs TRBV5-6 and TRBJ2-1; 7 bases align to TRBD1. Germline CDR1 and CDR2: SGHDT and YYEEEE. CDR3 length equals 14 residues. V dropped 5 bases and J dropped 0; count of bases not matched to a gene: 2. This CDR3 reads CASSDRVSYNEQFF. DNA of the CDR3: TGTGCCAGCAGTGACAGGGTCTCCTACAATGAGCAGTTCTTC.

This chain connects TRBV5-1 to TRBJ1-3, with 7 bases fitting TRBD1. After removal of 0 bases from V and 2 bases from J, the junction contained 2 bases not matched to a gene. Germline values: CDR1 SGHRS, CDR2 YFSETQ. This CDR3 comprises 15 residues. The CDR3, as DNA: TGCGCCAGCAGCTTGGTAGGGGGCACTGGAAACACCATATATTTT. Residues: CASSLVGGTGNTIYF.

This chain joins TRBV19 and TRBJ1-2, with a weak D call TRBD1 (5 bases). V was shortened by 5 bases and J by 1 base, with 11 bases between the two germline ends. This CDR3 contains 14 residues. The germline CDR1 and CDR2 sequences are LNHDA and SQIVND (reference sequence). The CDR3 nucleotides read TGTGCCAGTAGTCCGGGGGACGGTAACTATGGCTACACCTTC. Its protein product is CASSPGDGNYGYTF.

This chain connects TRBV5-4 to TRBJ2-3; TRBD2 aligns across 11 bases. The junction had 5 bases not matched to a gene; V was cut back by 0 bases and J by 2 bases. The germline V gene encodes CDR1 SGHNT and CDR2 YYREEE (reference sequence). The CDR3 loop spans 17 amino acids. CDR3 sequence: CASSLAGTSGYTDTQYF. In DNA form, the CDR3 reads TGTGCCAGCAGCTTGGCCGGGACTAGCGGTTACACAGATACGCAGTATTTT.

The V call is TRBV4-1, the J call TRBJ2-3, with 8 bases aligning to TRBD2. V trimming: 4 bases; J trimming: 4 bases; junction bases outside the gene matches: 19. This CDR3 contains 19 residues. Germline V gives CDR1 MGHRA, CDR2 YSYEKL. In nucleotides, the CDR3 is TGCGCCAGCAGCCTTGCCAATAGCGGGATCCGCGACGGTGCAGATACGCAGTATTTT. Translated, it gives CASSLANSGIRDGADTQYF.

The chain couples TRBV5-1 to TRBJ1-1; D might be TRBD1 (6 bases). Germline CDR1 SGHRS, CDR2 YFSETQ. With 7 bases removed from V and 4 bases from J, the gap between germline ends came to 17 bases. This CDR3 comprises 14 residues. Here the CDR3 DNA reads TGCGCCAGCGGGCCAGGGGCGCTGGGCACTGAAGCTTTCTTT. It is translated as CASGPGALGTEAFF.

This clone was picked up one time. The genes are TRBV3-1 (or the pseudogene TRBV3-2) and TRBJ1-6, with 8 positions matching TRBD1. This CDR3 is 14 amino acids long. Germline CDR1 reads LGHDT; CDR2 reads YNNKEL (reference sequence). Unmatched junction bases numbered 2, after V lost 4 bases and J lost 6 bases. The CDR3 nucleotides read TGTGCCAGCAGCCGGACAGGGCCTAATTCACCCCTCCACTTT. It translates to CASSRTGPNSPLHF.

V is TRBV6-5 and J is TRBJ1-5, with D unresolved. This CDR3 contains 13 residues. The germline V gene has CDR1 MNHEY and CDR2 SVGAGI. V was shortened by 0 bases and J by 4 bases, with 4 bases between the two germline ends. The CDR3 loop reads CASSYSHNQPQHF. CDR3 nucleotides: TGTGCCAGCAGTTACTCACATAATCAGCCCCAGCATTTT.

This chain links TRBV18 with TRBJ1-1; 7 nucleotides line up with TRBD1. V shed 3 bases and J 6 bases; nucleotides not matched to a gene: 1. This CDR3 is built from 12 residues. In germline, CDR1 is KGHSH, CDR2 LQKENI. This CDR3 reads CASSPQGAEAFF. In nucleotides, the CDR3 is TGTGCCAGCTCACCCCAGGGGGCTGAAGCTTTCTTT.

The chain links TRBV4-1 to TRBJ2-5; D may be TRBD1 (6 bases). There are 15 residues in the CDR3. The germline CDR1 and CDR2 sequences are MGHRA and YSYEKL. Trimming took 2 bases from V and 5 from J, leaving 15 bases between them. The CDR3: CASSQQTGWSETQYF. The CDR3 nucleotides are TGCGCCAGCAGCCAACAAACAGGGTGGTCGGAGACCCAGTACTTC.

This chain connects TRBV7-5 to TRBJ1-6; the table's TRBD1 call for D was not verified on the DNA. TRBV7-5 is a known pseudogene. The CDR3 is 19 residues long. The CDR3 DNA reads TGTGCCAGAAGCTTAGGGTCAACAGGGTCCGACTCCTATAATTCACCCCTCCACTTT. Encoded protein: CARSLGSTGSDSYNSPLHF.

The rearrangement uses TRBV18 and TRBJ1-5, with D perhaps matching TRBD1 (5 bases). The V gene's germline CDR1 is KGHSH and CDR2 LQKENI. V was shortened by 1 base and J by 4 bases, with 20 bases between the two germline ends. The CDR3 runs to 18 residues. In nucleotides, the CDR3 is TGTGCCAGCTCACCACGGGGACTGGAGGGCCGTTTTAATCAGCCCCAGCATTTT. Residues: CASSPRGLEGRFNQPQHF. Together with reference TRBV18 and TRBJ1-5, the CDR3 gives the full variable domain: NAGVMQNPRHLVRRRGQEARLRCSPMKGHSHVYWYRQLPEEGLKFMVYLQKENIIDESGMPKERFSAEFPKEGPSILRIQQVVRGDSAAYFCASSPRGLEGRFNQPQHFGDGTRLSIL.

The CDR3: CATSRVFGQGLNTEAFF. The CDR3 nucleotides read TGTGCCACCAGCAGAGTATTCGGACAGGGCTTGAACACTGAAGCTTTCTTT. The chain uses TRBV15 and TRBJ1-1, with TRBD1 identical over 8 bases. The CDR3 is 17 amino acids. V was clipped by 1 base and J by 0 bases; unmatched bases: 7. Per the germline V gene, CDR1 is LNHNV and CDR2 is YYDKDF (reference sequence).

The chain is built from TRBV7-9 and TRBJ2-6, with 9 bases matching TRBD1. The germline V gene encodes CDR1 SEHNR and CDR2 FQNEAQ (reference sequence). The CDR3 sequence is 19 residues long. V shed 1 base and J 1 base; nucleotides not matched to a gene: 8. CDR3 in DNA: TGTGCCAGCAGCTTAGGAACAGGGGGACAGGGATCTGGGGCCAACGTCCTGACTTTC. Protein sequence: CASSLGTGGQGSGANVLTF.

This rearrangement joins TRBV18 to TRBJ1-1; possibly TRBD1 for D (5 bases). V dropped 3 bases and J dropped 6 bases, with 14 bases sitting between them. This CDR3 has 14 amino acids. The germline gives CDR1 KGHSH, CDR2 LQKENI. The CDR3 loop is CASSPWGVRAEAFF. CDR3 coding DNA: TGTGCCAGCTCACCCTGGGGGGTAAGGGCTGAAGCTTTCTTT.